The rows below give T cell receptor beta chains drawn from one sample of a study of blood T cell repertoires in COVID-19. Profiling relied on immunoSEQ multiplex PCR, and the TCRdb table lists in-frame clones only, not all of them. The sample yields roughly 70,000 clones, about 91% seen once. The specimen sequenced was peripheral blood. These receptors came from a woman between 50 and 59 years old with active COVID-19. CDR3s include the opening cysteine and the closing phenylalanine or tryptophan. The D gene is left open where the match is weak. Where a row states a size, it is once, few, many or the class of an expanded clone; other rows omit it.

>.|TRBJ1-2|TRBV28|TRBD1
CASSFDREVGYTF
TGTGCCAGCAGCTTTGACAGGGAAGTTGGCTACACCTTC
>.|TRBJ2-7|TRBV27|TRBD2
CASRAYDGRVYEQYF
TGTGCCAGCAGGGCCTACGACGGGAGGGTCTACGAGCAGTACTTC
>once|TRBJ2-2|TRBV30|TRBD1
CAWIPGTGTFTGELFF
TGTGCCTGGATTCCCGGGACAGGGACCTTCACCGGGGAGCTGTTTTTT
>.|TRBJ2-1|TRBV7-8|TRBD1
CASSLARSGGRWAYNEQFF
TGTGCCAGCAGCTTAGCCAGGTCAGGGGGTCGGTGGGCCTACAATGAGCAGTTCTTC
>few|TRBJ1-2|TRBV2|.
CASSEAGAGYGYTF
TGTGCCAGCAGCGAAGCGGGGGCAGGCTATGGCTACACCTTC
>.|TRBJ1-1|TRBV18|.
CASSPRDIPGEAFF
TGTGCCAGCTCACCAAGGGACATTCCAGGGGAAGCTTTCTTT
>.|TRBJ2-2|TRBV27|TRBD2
CASSSLTTSGRATGELFF
TGTGCCAGCAGTTCACTGACAACTAGCGGGAGGGCCACCGGGGAGCTGTTTTTT
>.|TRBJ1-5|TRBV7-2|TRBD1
CASSPGQGTSYSNQPQHF
TGTGCCAGCAGCCCTGGACAGGGTACCAGTTATAGCAATCAGCCCCAGCATTTT
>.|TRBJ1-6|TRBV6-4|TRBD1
CASSSTGQDNSPLHF
TGTGCCAGCAGCTCGACAGGGCAGGATAATTCACCCCTCCACTTT
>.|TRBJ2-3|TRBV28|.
CASYAGAGEGDTQYF
TGTGCCAGCTACGCTGGGGCAGGGGAGGGAGATACGCAGTATTTT
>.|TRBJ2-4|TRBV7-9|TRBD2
CASSPGLAGRLAKNIQYF
TGTGCCAGCAGCCCAGGACTAGCGGGGCGCCTAGCCAAAAACATTCAGTACTTC
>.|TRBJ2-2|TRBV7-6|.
CASSLALSGELFF
TGTGCCAGCAGCTTAGCTCTGTCCGGGGAGCTGTTTTTT
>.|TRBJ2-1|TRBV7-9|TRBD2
CASSLAGTGLRNEQFF
TGTGCCAGCAGCTTAGCGGGAACGGGACTAAGGAATGAGCAGTTCTTC
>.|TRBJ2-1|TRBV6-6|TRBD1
CASSYLPGQVNNEQFF
TGTGCCAGCAGTTACTTACCGGGACAGGTGAACAATGAGCAGTTCTTC
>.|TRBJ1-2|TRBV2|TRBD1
CASSFAGTGSGYTF
TGTGCCAGCAGTTTCGCCGGGACAGGGAGTGGCTACACCTTC
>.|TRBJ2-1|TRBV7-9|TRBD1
CASSLAPGQKYNEQFF
TGTGCCAGCAGCTTAGCTCCGGGACAGAAATACAATGAGCAGTTCTTC
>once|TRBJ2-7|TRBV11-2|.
CASSSLYEQYF
TGTGCCAGCAGCTCTCTCTACGAGCAGTACTTC
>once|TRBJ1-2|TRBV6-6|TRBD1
CASSSGTGANLGGYTF
TGTGCCAGCAGTTCCGGGACAGGGGCGAACCTCGGGGGCTACACCTTC
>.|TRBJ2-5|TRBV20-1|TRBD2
CSASLSGWGETQYF
TGCAGTGCTAGTCTTAGCGGGTGGGGAGAGACCCAGTACTTC
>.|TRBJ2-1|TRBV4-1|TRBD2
CASSQAAATSGNNEQFF
TGCGCCAGCAGCCAAGCCGCAGCGACTAGCGGGAACAATGAGCAGTTCTTC